A single sample gave rise to the 4 T cell receptor beta chains below, sequenced in a study of blood T cells in healthy people across ages. Sample-barcoded 5' priming and a J-beta primer mix drove a second PCR of 7 to 11 cycles. Using its own MiXCR run on the 5' RACE reads, TCRdb lists one record per CDR3 protein. This repertoire shows about 2 million distinct CDR3 sequences, about 50% found once; its top ten account for 2.1%. What was sequenced was blood. The receptors come from a woman in her thirties or forties in good health.

In regard to this clonotype: The junction shows a germline mismatch at one end, possibly a read error. V is TRBV5-1 and J is TRBJ2-6; D is uncertain. The CDR3 has 16 residues. CDR1 is SGHRS, CDR2 YFSETQ, per germline. For the CDR3, the DNA is TGTGCCAGCAGTTTGGTGGTCCTCTCTGGGGCCAACGTCCTGACTTTC. Translated, it gives CASSLVVLSGANVLTF. Using reference TRBV5-1 and TRBJ2-6 for the parts outside the CDR3, the full variable domain is KAGVTQTPRYLIKTRGQQVTLSCSPISGHRSVSWYQQTPGQGLQFLFEYFSETQRNKGNFPGRFSGRQFSNSRSEMNVSTLELGDSALYLCASSLVVLSGANVLTFGAGSRLTVL.

This chain links TRBV9 with TRBJ1-2, with 8 positions matching TRBD1. From germline, CDR1 is SGDLS and CDR2 YYNGEE. V gave up 6 bases and J gave up 8 bases; unmatched junction bases: 12. This CDR3 comprises 14 residues. The CDR3 reads CASTHAPGGEGYTF. The CDR3 bases are TGTGCCAGCACCCACGCTCCAGGGGGCGAAGGCTACACCTTC.

This clonotype came up a few times. The chain combines TRBV12-3 or TRBV12-4 with TRBJ1-1; TRBD1 matches 8 bases. CDR3 length: 15 residues. Trimming removed 5 bases from V and 3 bases from J; junction bases left unmatched: 8. CDR3 loop: CASSPGQGSDTEAFF. CDR3 DNA: TGTGCCAGCAGTCCCGGACAGGGTTCAGACACTGAAGCTTTCTTT.

The CDR3 loop is CANEPAVENHRTVGGYTF. CDR3 nucleotide sequence: TGTGCCAACGAACCGGCGGTCGAAAACCATCGTACCGTTGGAGGCTACACCTTC. The chain joins TRBV21-1 to TRBJ1-2. TRBV21-1 is an annotated pseudogene. The CDR3 length is 18 residues.